Shown below are 11 T cell receptor beta chains from a single sample sequenced in a study of OX40 agonist ivuxolimab in advanced cancers. Measured with immunoSEQ multiplex PCR; TCRdb has only the in-frame clones, and not every one. The data contain about 68,000 clones, 70% to 90% of them singletons. This specimen consisted of CD4+ or CD8+ T cells sorted from blood, obtained in a trial of the OX40 agonist ivuxolimab. The origin of the receptors is an adult with an advanced solid tumor such as melanoma, head and neck, liver or kidney cancer.

The chain employs TRBV7-6 and TRBJ2-7; D is uncertain. Trimming shortened V by 1 base and J by 4 bases, and 8 bases separated the two germline ends. CDR1 SGHVS and CDR2 FNYEAQ come from the germline V gene. This CDR3 has 13 amino acids. CDR3 DNA: TGTGCCAGCAGCTTAGAACCCGGGTACGAGCAGTACTTC. It encodes CASSLEPGYEQYF.

The V gene is TRBV6-6, the J gene TRBJ2-1; D not resolved. This CDR3 contains 13 residues. Germline loops: CDR1 MNHNY, CDR2 SVGAGI (reference sequence). The V gene lost 7 bases and the J gene lost 6 bases, with 13 bases spanning the gap. The CDR3 nucleotides are TGTGCCAGCACCAAGGCCCTTTTCAATGAGCAGTTCTTC. As protein: CASTKALFNEQFF.

The chain employs TRBV5-1 and TRBJ2-3, with D unresolved. The CDR3 has 17 amino acids. V gave up 0 bases and J gave up 2 bases, with 16 bases separating them. Germline V gene sequence: CDR1 SGHRS, CDR2 YFSETQ. The CDR3 DNA is TGCGCCAGCAGCTTGGCCGCACTCGGTGCCTTCACAGATACGCAGTATTTT. Translating gives CASSLAALGAFTDTQYF.

The rearrangement links TRBV19 to TRBJ1-6, with D possibly being TRBD1 (6 bases). Per the germline V gene, CDR1 is LNHDA and CDR2 is SQIVND (reference sequence). The V gene lost 2 bases and the J gene lost 6 bases, with 17 bases spanning the gap. This CDR3 spans 17 amino acids. The chain's CDR3 is CASSITLGRGANSPLHF. CDR3 DNA sequence: TGTGCCAGTAGTATAACCCTGGGCAGGGGAGCTAATTCACCCCTCCACTTT.

This clone was recorded once. CDR3 amino acids: CASRPRTGYTEAFF. The CDR3, as DNA: TGTGCCAGCAGACCTCGGACAGGCTACACTGAAGCTTTCTTT. The chain employs TRBV13 and TRBJ1-1; TRBD1 agrees at 7 bases. With 6 bases clipped from V and 3 bases from J, the junction kept 7 bases outside the gene matches. This CDR3 contains 14 residues. CDR1 and CDR2 (germline): PRHDT, FYEKMQ (reference sequence).

The chain couples TRBV19 to TRBJ2-1; D not resolved. There are 13 residues in the CDR3. Trimming removed 9 bases from V and 0 bases from J, with 9 bases in between. CDR1 LNHDA and CDR2 SQIVND come from the germline V gene (reference sequence). For the CDR3, the DNA is TGTGCCAGCAAATTAAGCTCCTACAATGAGCAGTTCTTC. Translating it yields CASKLSSYNEQFF. Supplemented by reference TRBV19 and TRBJ2-1, the full variable domain reads DGGITQSPKYLFRKEGQNVTLSCEQNLNHDAMYWYRQDPGQGLRLIYYSQIVNDFQKGDIAEGYSVSREKKESFPLTVTSAQKNPTAFYLCASKLSSYNEQFFGPGTRLTVL.

A single count supports this clone. This chain connects TRBV5-1 to TRBJ2-1, with 8 bases identical to TRBD1. V trimming: 2 bases; J trimming: 7 bases; junction bases outside the gene matches: 8. The CDR3 is made up of 15 amino acids. Germline V gene data show CDR1 as SGHRS and CDR2 as YFSETQ. Here the CDR3 reads CASSLPGTGPNEQFF. Written as DNA, the CDR3 is TGCGCCAGCAGCTTACCCGGGACAGGCCCTAATGAGCAGTTCTTC.

This chain joins TRBV4-3 and TRBJ1-3; TRBD1 agrees at 8 bases. After removal of 3 bases from V and 0 bases from J, the junction contained 7 bases not matched to a gene. CDR3 length equals 17 residues. Germline assignment: CDR1 LGHNA and CDR2 YSLEER. CDR3 region: CASSQDYRGNSGNTIYF. CDR3 in DNA: TGCGCCAGCAGCCAGGATTACAGGGGGAACTCTGGAAACACCATATATTTT.

This clone came up once. The V call is TRBV6-5, the J call TRBJ2-4; D is unclear. Germline CDR1 is MNHEY and CDR2 is SVGAGI. The length of the CDR3 is 15 residues. V was shortened by 2 bases and J by 0 bases, with 8 bases between the two germline ends. The CDR3 protein is CASSYPNLAKNIQYF. Written as DNA, the CDR3 is TGTGCCAGCAGTTACCCCAACCTAGCCAAAAACATTCAGTACTTC.

V gene TRBV6-5 combines with J gene TRBJ1-4, with TRBD1 matching 9 bases. The CDR3 extends over 13 amino acids. Trimming at V came to 6 bases and at J to 11 bases, leaving 7 bases not matched to a gene. Per germline, CDR1 MNHEY and CDR2 SVGAGI. The CDR3 loop is CASRPPGQGKLFF. In nucleotides, the CDR3 is TGTGCCAGCAGACCCCCGGGACAGGGTAAACTGTTTTTT.

The chain recombines TRBV7-8 with TRBJ2-7; a possible D gene is TRBD2 (7 bases). The CDR3 is made up of 16 amino acids. Trimming cost V 5 bases and J 3 bases, with 20 bases left between them. CDR1 and CDR2 from the germline V gene are SGHVS and FQNEAQ. CDR3: CASSPLRGGDFYEQYF. The CDR3 DNA reads TGTGCCAGCAGCCCCTTGAGGGGGGGAGACTTCTACGAGCAGTACTTC.